Shown below are 9 T cell receptor beta chains from a single sample sequenced in a study of shared clonotypes between healthy human individuals. Sequencing was performed with immunoSEQ multiplex PCR; in TCRdb, only in-frame clones are kept and a portion is missing. The sample consists of fewer than 650,000 clones, around 78% of them appearing once. The material sequenced was PBMCs. The receptor set was obtained from a middle-aged woman in good health. Some clones in this sample may be carry-over from other donors' samples.

This clone was detected only once. The chain couples TRBV18 to TRBJ2-1, with 8 bases that match TRBD1. The CDR3 is made up of 13 amino acids. Germline values: CDR1 KGHSH, CDR2 LQKENI. With 4 bases clipped from V and 6 bases from J, the junction kept 2 bases outside the gene matches. In DNA, the CDR3 is TGTGCCAGCTCACAAGACAGGGGCAATGAGCAGTTCTTC. Amino acid sequence: CASSQDRGNEQFF.

In this sample, this clone turned up once. Germline is not matched at one junction end, which may reflect a read error. This chain joins TRBV7-7 and TRBJ2-1, with 7 bases aligning to TRBD2. This CDR3 is built from 13 residues. Germline V gene data show CDR1 as SSHAT and CDR2 as FNYEAQ (reference sequence). CDR3 DNA sequence: TGTGCTAGCAGCTTAGGACTAGACAATGAGCAGTTCTTC. Amino acids: CASSLGLDNEQFF. Variable domain in full (rest from reference TRBV7-7 and TRBJ2-1): GAGVSQSPRYKVTKRGQDVTLRCDPISSHATLYWYQQALGQGPEFLTYFNYEAQPDKSGLPSDRFSAERPEGSISTLTIQRTEQRDSAMYRCASSLGLDNEQFFGPGTRLTVL.

The V call is TRBV6-7, the J call TRBJ2-3, with TRBD1 matching over 8 bases. TRBV6-7 is recorded as an ORF, its role being uncertain. This CDR3 region has 17 residues. J gave up 6 bases and V 2 bases, and 13 bases lay outside the gene matches. In DNA, the CDR3 is TGTGCCAGCAGTTACCACCGACAGGGGCGTCCATATGATACGCAGTATTTT. It is translated as CASSYHRQGRPYDTQYF.

The chain joins TRBV4-2 to TRBJ1-2; a possible D gene is TRBD1 (5 bases). Germline V gene data show CDR1 as LGHNA and CDR2 as YNFKEQ. The CDR3 is 13 amino acids. Deletions cut 2 bases from V and 8 bases from J, with 12 bases between. CDR3 DNA: TGTGCCAGCAGCCAATTGGGGGATGAGGGCTACACCTTC. It specifies CASSQLGDEGYTF.

The rearrangement uses TRBV7-2 and TRBJ1-2; unclear D gene. Looked up from germline, CDR1 is SGHTA and CDR2 is FQGNSA. V shed 3 bases and J shed 4 bases, with 9 bases lying between them. This CDR3 has 13 amino acids. CDR3 nucleotides: TGTGCCAGCAGCTTGTGGCAGCTCTATGGCTACACCTTC. Translated, it gives CASSLWQLYGYTF.

This clone was seen a single time. The chain recombines TRBV2 with TRBJ2-1; 9 bases are a match to TRBD2. The ends lost 7 bases at V and 2 bases at J; junction bases unmatched: 3. There are 14 residues in the CDR3. Germline V lookup: CDR1 SNHLY, CDR2 FYNNEI. CDR3 bases: TGTGCCAGCACTCGGACTAGCGCCTACAATGAGCAGTTCTTC. Translation: CASTRTSAYNEQFF. The variable domain in full, completed from reference TRBV2 and TRBJ2-1, reads EPEVTQTPSHQVTQMGQEVILRCVPISNHLYFYWYRQILGQKVEFLVSFYNNEISEKSEIFDDQFSVERPDGSNFTLKIRSTKLEDSAMYFCASTRTSAYNEQFFGPGTRLTVL.

The chain carries TRBV7-8 and TRBJ2-1; a weak D match, TRBD2 (6 bases). Trimming left V 5 bases short and J 8 bases short, with 16 bases between. CDR1 and CDR2 (germline): SGHVS, FQNEAQ. The CDR3 has 14 amino acids. CDR3 DNA: TGTGCCAGCAGCCCGTCGGGGAGGACCCATGAGCAGTTCTTC. This sequence encodes CASSPSGRTHEQFF.

The rearrangement links TRBV7-9 to TRBJ2-7, with 7 bases that match TRBD1. The CDR3 is 15 amino acids. V gave up 1 base and J gave up 1 base; unmatched junction bases: 4. CDR1 SEHNR and CDR2 FQNEAQ come from the germline V gene (reference sequence). The CDR3 nucleotides are TGTGCCAGCAGCTTAGGGCAGGGGGTGTCCTACGAGCAGTACTTC. Protein sequence: CASSLGQGVSYEQYF.

This clone appeared once. The J gene is TRBJ1-1, the V gene TRBV27; no definite D call. The V and J ends lost 2 bases and 2 bases respectively, with 12 bases between them. There are 15 residues in the CDR3. The V gene's germline CDR1 is MNHEY and CDR2 SMNVEV (reference sequence). The CDR3: CASSLLPTPNTEAFF. The CDR3 DNA follows: TGTGCCAGCAGTTTACTCCCGACCCCTAACACTGAAGCTTTCTTT.